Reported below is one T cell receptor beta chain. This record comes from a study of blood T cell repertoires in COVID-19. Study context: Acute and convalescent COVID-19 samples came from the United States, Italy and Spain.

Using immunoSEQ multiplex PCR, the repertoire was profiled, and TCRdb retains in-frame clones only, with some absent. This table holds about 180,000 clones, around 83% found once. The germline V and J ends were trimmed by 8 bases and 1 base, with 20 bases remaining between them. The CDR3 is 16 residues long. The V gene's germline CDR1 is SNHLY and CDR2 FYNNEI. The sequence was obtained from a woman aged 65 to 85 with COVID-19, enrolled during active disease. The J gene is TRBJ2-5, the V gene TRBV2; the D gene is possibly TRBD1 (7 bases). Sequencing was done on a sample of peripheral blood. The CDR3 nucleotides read TGTGCCAGCGTAAAGGAGGGGGCTCTCCCCCAAGAGACCCAGTACTTC. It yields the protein CASVKEGALPQETQYF.